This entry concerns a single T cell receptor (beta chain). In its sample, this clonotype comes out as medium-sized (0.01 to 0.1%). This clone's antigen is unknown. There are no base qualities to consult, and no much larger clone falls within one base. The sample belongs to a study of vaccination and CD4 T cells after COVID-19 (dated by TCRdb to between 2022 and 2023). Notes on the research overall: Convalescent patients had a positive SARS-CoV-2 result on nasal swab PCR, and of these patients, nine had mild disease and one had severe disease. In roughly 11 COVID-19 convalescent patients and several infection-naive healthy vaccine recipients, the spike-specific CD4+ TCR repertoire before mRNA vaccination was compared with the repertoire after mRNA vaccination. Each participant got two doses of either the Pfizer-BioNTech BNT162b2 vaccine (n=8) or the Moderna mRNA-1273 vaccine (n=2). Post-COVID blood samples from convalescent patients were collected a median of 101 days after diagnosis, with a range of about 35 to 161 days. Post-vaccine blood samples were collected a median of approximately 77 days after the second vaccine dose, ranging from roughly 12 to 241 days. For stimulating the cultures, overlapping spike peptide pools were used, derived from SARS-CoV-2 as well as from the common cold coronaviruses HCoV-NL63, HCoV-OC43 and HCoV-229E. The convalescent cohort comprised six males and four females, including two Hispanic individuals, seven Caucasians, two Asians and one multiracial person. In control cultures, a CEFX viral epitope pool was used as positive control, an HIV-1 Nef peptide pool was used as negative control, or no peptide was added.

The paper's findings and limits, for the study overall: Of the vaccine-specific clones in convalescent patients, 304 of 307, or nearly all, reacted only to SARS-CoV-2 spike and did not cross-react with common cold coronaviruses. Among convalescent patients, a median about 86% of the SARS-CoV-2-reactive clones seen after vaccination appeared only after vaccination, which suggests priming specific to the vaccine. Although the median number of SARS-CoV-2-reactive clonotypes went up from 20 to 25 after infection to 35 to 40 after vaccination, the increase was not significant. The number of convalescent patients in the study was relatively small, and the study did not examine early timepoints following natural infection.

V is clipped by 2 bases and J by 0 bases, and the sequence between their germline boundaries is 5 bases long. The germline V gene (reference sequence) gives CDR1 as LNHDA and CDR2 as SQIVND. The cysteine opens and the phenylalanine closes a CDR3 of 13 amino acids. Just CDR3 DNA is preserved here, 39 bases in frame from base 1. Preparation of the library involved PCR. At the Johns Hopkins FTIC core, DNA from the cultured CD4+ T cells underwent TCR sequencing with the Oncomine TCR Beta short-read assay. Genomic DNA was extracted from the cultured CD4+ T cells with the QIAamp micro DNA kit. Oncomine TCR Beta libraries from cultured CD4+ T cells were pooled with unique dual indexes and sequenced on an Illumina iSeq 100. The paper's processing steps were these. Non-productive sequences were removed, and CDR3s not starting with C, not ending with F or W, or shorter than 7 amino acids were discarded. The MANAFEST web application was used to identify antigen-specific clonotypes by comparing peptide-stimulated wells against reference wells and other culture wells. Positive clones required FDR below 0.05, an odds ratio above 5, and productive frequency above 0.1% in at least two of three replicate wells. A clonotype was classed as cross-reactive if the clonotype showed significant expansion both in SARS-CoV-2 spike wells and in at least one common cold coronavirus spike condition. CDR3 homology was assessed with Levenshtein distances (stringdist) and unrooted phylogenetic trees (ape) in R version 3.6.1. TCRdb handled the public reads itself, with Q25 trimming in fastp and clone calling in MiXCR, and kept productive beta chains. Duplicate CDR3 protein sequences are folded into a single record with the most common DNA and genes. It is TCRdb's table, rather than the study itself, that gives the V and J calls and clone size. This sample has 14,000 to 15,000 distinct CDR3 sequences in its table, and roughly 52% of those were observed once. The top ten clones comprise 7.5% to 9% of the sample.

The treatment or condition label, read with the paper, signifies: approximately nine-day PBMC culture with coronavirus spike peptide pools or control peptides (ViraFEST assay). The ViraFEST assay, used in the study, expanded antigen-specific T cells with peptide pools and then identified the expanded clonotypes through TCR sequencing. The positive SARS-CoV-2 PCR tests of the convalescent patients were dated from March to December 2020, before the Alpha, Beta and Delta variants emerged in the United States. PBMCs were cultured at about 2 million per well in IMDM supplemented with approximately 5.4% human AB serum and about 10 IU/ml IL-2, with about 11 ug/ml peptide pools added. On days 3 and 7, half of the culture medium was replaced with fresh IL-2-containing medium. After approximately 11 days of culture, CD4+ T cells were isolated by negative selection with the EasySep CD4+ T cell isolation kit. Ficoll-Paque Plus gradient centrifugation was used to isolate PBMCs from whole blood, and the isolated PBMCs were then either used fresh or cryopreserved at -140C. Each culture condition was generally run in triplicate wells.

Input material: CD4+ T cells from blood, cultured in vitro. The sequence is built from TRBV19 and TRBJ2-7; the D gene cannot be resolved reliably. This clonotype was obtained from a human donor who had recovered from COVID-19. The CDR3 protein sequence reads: CASSIPGSYEQYF. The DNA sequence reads TGTGCCAGTAGTATACCTGGCTCCTACGAGCAGTACTTC.